One sample yielded the 13 T cell receptor beta chains listed below, sequenced in a study of cytomegalovirus exposure and HLA in healthy donors. Amplification used 60 Vbeta primers and 13 Jbeta primers. Assay used: immunoSEQ multiplex PCR; TCRdb lists only in-frame clones, some missing. The sample records about 150,000 clones, approximately 80% being singletons. Sequenced input: PBMCs. Source of these receptors: a woman between 45 and 65 years old in good health and CMV-seropositive.

This clone was counted a few times. V and J are TRBV9 and TRBJ2-1, with TRBD2 as a possible D gene (5 bases). The V end was cut by 4 bases, the J end by 0 bases, with 17 bases between. Germline V gives CDR1 SGDLS, CDR2 YYNGEE. The CDR3 is 17 residues long. CDR3 protein: CASSPSGLGRSYNEQFF. The CDR3 nucleotides are TGTGCCAGCAGCCCCAGCGGCCTCGGGCGCTCCTACAATGAGCAGTTCTTC.

This clone occurred once. The chain is built from TRBV2 and TRBJ2-7; D perhaps matches TRBD1 (8 bases). This CDR3 spans 14 amino acids. Looked up from germline, CDR1 is SNHLY and CDR2 is FYNNEI. Trimming left V 3 bases short and J 4 bases short, with 13 bases between. CDR3: CASSDTGGGYEQYF. CDR3 sequence (DNA): TGTGCCAGCAGTGACACAGGGGGAGGGTACGAGCAGTACTTC.

This chain connects TRBV18 to TRBJ1-5; a possible D gene is TRBD1 (6 bases). The ends were cut back, 3 bases at V and 2 bases at J, with 14 bases in the middle. The CDR3 contains 16 residues. Germline CDR1 KGHSH, CDR2 LQKENI. The CDR3: CASSPAGEYGNQPQHF. CDR3 coding DNA: TGTGCCAGCTCACCGGCAGGGGAATATGGCAATCAGCCCCAGCATTTT. Variable domain in full (rest from reference TRBV18 and TRBJ1-5): NAGVMQNPRHLVRRRGQEARLRCSPMKGHSHVYWYRQLPEEGLKFMVYLQKENIIDESGMPKERFSAEFPKEGPSILRIQQVVRGDSAAYFCASSPAGEYGNQPQHFGDGTRLSIL.

The V gene is TRBV4-1, the J gene TRBJ2-7, with D perhaps matching TRBD1 (5 bases). V shed 0 bases and J shed 3 bases, with 9 bases lying between them. CDR1 MGHRA and CDR2 YSYEKL come from the germline V gene. The CDR3 consists of 14 residues. The CDR3 here is CASSQDRTHYEQYF. In nucleotides, the CDR3 is TGCGCCAGCAGCCAAGATAGGACACACTACGAGCAGTACTTC.

A remark on this clone: The sample holds other DNA sequences that translate to the same CDR3. The V and J genes are TRBV6-5 and TRBJ2-6; TRBD1 matches 7 bases. The ends lost 6 bases at V and 1 base at J; junction bases unmatched: 3. The germline gives CDR1 MNHEY, CDR2 SVGAGI. This CDR3 contains 15 residues. The DNA of the CDR3 is TGTGCCAGCAGCCGGACAGGATCTGGGGCCAACGTCCTGACTTTC. Residues: CASSRTGSGANVLTF.

In DNA form, the CDR3 reads TGTGCCACCAGCAGAGATCGTGGGACAGATACAGCCAAAAACATTCAGTACTTC. Encoded protein: CATSRDRGTDTAKNIQYF. This rearrangement joins TRBV15 to TRBJ2-4, with 7 bases fitting TRBD1. The CDR3 is 18 residues long. The germline CDR1 and CDR2 sequences are LNHNV and YYDKDF (reference sequence). Losses at the gene ends were 0 bases for V and 0 bases for J; bases not matched to a gene: 8.

V usage is TRBV11-2 and J usage is TRBJ2-7; D may be TRBD2 (7 bases). Per the germline V gene, CDR1 is SGHAT and CDR2 is FQNNGV. V dropped 0 bases and J dropped 3 bases, with 18 bases sitting between them. The CDR3 runs to 17 residues. Here the CDR3 reads CASSLDRRGHPLYEQYF. The CDR3 DNA is TGTGCCAGCAGCTTAGATAGGCGGGGGCACCCCCTCTACGAGCAGTACTTC.

The J gene is TRBJ2-7, the V gene TRBV2; possibly TRBD2 for D (5 bases). The CDR3 runs 14 residues. V shed 6 bases and J shed 0 bases, with 12 bases lying between them. Germline V lookup: CDR1 SNHLY, CDR2 FYNNEI. CDR3 protein: CASRKAASSYEQYF. The DNA for the CDR3 is TGTGCCAGCAGGAAAGCGGCGAGCTCCTACGAGCAGTACTTC.

V and J are TRBV28 and TRBJ1-6; 7 positions match TRBD1. Trimming cost V 5 bases and J 7 bases; bases outside gene matches: 8. Germline loops: CDR1 MDHEN, CDR2 SYDVKM. The CDR3 runs 15 residues. CDR3 coding DNA: TGTGCCAGCAGTGGGACAGCCGAAGGGAATTCACCCCTCCACTTT. Residues: CASSGTAEGNSPLHF.

This sequence joins TRBV7-9 and TRBJ1-5; D is ambiguous. CDR1 is SEHNR and CDR2 is FQNEAQ in the germline V gene (reference sequence). Trimming cost V 1 base and J 1 base, with 5 bases left between them. This CDR3 has 14 amino acids. CDR3 in DNA: TGTGCCAGCAGCTTAGGCCAGAGCAATCAGCCCCAGCATTTT. This sequence encodes CASSLGQSNQPQHF.

The genes are TRBV5-4 and TRBJ2-7; 8 positions match TRBD1. V lost 3 bases to trimming and J lost 9 bases; unmatched junction nucleotides: 2. Per the germline V gene, CDR1 is SGHNT and CDR2 is YYREEE (reference sequence). This CDR3 comprises 11 residues. CDR3 nucleotide sequence: TGTGCCAGCAGCTCGACAGGGGTGCAGTACTTC. As protein: CASSSTGVQYF.

This CDR3 is CASSSTRRGPYTDTQYF. In DNA form, the CDR3 reads TGTGCCAGCAGTTCCACCCGCAGGGGCCCTTACACAGATACGCAGTATTTT. The chain couples TRBV7-2 to TRBJ2-3; D might be TRBD1 (6 bases). This CDR3 has 17 amino acids. Trimming removed 6 bases at V and 2 bases at J, with 21 bases between. Germline-derived CDR1 and CDR2 are SGHTA and FQGNSA.

The gene calls are TRBV30 and TRBJ2-1; the match to TRBD2 covers 12 bases. CDR1 and CDR2 from the germline V gene are GTSNPN and SVGIG (reference sequence). This CDR3 is 15 amino acids long. The J segment lost 7 bases and the V segment lost 3 bases, leaving 7 bases of the junction unmatched. CDR3 sequence reads: CAWSERLAGVNEQFF. In DNA, the CDR3 is TGTGCCTGGAGCGAAAGACTAGCGGGGGTTAATGAGCAGTTCTTC. Combining the CDR3 with reference TRBV30 and TRBJ2-1 gives the whole variable domain SQTIHQWPATLVQPVGSPLSLECTVEGTSNPNLYWYRQAAGRGLQLLFYSVGIGQISSEVPQNLSASRPQDRQFILSSKKLLLSDSGFYLCAWSERLAGVNEQFFGPGTRLTVL.